The present TCR beta chain was sequenced within a study of T cells in Graves' hyperthyroidism and ophthalmopathy. Study-wide results and limits: Using 13 V-J features, a model discriminated ophthalmopathy from stable hyperthyroidism.

RNA transcripts served as the template for amplifying TCR beta CDR3 regions. First-round RT-PCR of the TCR CDR3 relied on the HTBI primer set. TCRdb itself ran the multiplex PCR reads through MiXCR, one entry per CDR3 protein. Of more than 550,000 distinct CDR3 sequences in the sample, 15% to 20% were seen once. There are a few counts of this clonotype. The antigen remains unidentified. Absence of ophthalmopathy progression within 18 months defined stable Graves' hyperthyroidism. Patients were aged 18 to 65, had disease duration under 2 months, and had newly diagnosed hyperthyroidism. The V gene end was trimmed by 2 bases and the J gene end by 2 bases; junction bases not matched to a gene: 4. Per germline, CDR1 LNHNV and CDR2 YYDKDF (reference sequence). The CDR3 totals 16 residues.

This clonotype was obtained from a man aged 45-65 years with Graves' hyperthyroidism. The chain is built from TRBV15 and TRBJ2-2, with 8 bases fitting TRBD1. Material for sequencing was blood. The CDR3 region is CATSRRTGKNTGELFF. The CDR3 region has the DNA TGTGCCACCAGCAGACGGACAGGGAAAAACACCGGGGAGCTGTTTTTT.